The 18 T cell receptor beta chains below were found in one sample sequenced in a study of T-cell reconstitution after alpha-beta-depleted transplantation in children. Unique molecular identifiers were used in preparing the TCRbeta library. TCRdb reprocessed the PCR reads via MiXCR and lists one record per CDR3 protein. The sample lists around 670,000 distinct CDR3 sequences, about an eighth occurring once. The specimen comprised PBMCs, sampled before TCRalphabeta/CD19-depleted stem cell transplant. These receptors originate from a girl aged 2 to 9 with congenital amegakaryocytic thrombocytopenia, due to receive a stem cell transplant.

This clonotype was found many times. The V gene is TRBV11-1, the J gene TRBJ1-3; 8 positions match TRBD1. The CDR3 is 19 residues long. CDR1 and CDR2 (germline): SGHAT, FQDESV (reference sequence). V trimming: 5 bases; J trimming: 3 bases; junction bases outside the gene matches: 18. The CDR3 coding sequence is TGTGCCAGCAGCCACCTCGGGACAGGACTCCTCTTGGGTGGAAACACCATATATTTT. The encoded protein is CASSHLGTGLLLGGNTIYF.

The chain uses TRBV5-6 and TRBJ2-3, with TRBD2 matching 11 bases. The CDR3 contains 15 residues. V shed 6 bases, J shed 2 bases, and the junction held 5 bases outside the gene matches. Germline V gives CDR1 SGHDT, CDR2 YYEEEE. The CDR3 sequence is CASKLTSGDTDTQYF. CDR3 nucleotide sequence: TGTGCCAGCAAATTGACTAGCGGGGACACAGATACGCAGTATTTT.

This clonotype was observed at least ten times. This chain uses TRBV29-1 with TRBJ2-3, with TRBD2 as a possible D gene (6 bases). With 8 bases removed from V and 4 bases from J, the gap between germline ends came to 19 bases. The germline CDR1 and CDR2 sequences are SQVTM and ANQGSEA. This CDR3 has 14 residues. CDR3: CSSCPEGFADTQYF. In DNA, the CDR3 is TGCAGCTCCTGTCCGGAGGGGTTCGCAGATACGCAGTATTTT.

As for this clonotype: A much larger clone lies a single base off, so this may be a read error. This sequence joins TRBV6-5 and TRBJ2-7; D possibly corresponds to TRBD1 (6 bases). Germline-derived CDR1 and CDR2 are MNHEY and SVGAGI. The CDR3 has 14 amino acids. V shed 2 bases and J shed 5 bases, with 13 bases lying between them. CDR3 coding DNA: TGTGCCAGCAGTTACGCGACAGGTTCCCACGAGCAGTACTTC. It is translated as CASSYATGSHEQYF.

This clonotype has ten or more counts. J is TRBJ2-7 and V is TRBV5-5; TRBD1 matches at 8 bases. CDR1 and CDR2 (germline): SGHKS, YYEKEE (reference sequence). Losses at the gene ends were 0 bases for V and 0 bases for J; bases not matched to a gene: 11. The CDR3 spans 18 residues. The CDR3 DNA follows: TGTGCCAGCAGCTTGGGGCAGGGGGCCTCCCTCTACTCCTACGAGCAGTACTTC. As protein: CASSLGQGASLYSYEQYF.

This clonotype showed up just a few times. CDR3 in amino acids: CSVSPGRGTYEQYF. DNA of the CDR3: TGCAGCGTCTCCCCGGGCAGGGGTACCTACGAGCAGTACTTC. This chain joins TRBV29-1 and TRBJ2-7, with a tentative D call TRBD1 (6 bases). The CDR3 has 14 residues. The germline V gene encodes CDR1 SQVTM and CDR2 ANQGSEA. The V gene lost 6 bases and the J gene lost 2 bases, with 17 bases spanning the gap.

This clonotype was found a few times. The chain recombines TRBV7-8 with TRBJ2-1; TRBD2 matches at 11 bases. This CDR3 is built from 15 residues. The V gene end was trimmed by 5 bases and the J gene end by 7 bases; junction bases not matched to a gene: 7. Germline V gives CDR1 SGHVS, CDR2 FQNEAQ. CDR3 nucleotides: TGTGCCAGCAGCCGAATAGCGGGAGGGCCTAATGAGCAGTTCTTC. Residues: CASSRIAGGPNEQFF.

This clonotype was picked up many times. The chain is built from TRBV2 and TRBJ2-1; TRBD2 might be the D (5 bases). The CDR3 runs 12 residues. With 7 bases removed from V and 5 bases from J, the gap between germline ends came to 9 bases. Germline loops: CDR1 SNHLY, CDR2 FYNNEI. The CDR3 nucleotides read TGTGCCAGCACCGCCGGGGACAATGAGCAGTTCTTC. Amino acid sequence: CASTAGDNEQFF.

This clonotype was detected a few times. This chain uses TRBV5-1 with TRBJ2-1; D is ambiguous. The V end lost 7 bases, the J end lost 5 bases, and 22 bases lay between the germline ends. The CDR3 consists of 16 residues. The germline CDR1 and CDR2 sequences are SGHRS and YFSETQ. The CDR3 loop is CASGLARRTDDNEQFF. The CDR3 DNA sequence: TGCGCCAGCGGGTTGGCCCGTAGGACGGACGACAATGAGCAGTTCTTC.

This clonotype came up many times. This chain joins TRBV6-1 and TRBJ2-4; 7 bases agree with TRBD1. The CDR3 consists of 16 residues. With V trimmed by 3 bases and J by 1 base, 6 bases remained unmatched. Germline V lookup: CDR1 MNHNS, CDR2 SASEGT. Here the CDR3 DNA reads TGTGCCAGCAGTGATGGGACAGACAGGGCCAAAAACATTCAGTACTTC. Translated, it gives CASSDGTDRAKNIQYF.

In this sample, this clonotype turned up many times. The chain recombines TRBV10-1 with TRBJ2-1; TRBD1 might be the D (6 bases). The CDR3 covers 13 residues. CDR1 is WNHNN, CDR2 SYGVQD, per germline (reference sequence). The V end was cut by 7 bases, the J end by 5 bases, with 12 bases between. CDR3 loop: CASNSGANNEQFF. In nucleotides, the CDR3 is TGCGCCAGCAATTCAGGGGCAAACAATGAGCAGTTCTTC.

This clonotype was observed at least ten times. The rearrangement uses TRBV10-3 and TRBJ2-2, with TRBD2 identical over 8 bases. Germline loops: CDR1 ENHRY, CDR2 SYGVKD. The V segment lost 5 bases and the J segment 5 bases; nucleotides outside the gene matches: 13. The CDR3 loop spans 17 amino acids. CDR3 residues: CAISLVSGTFGTGELFF. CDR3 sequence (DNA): TGTGCCATCAGTTTGGTTAGCGGGACATTCGGTACCGGGGAGCTGTTTTTT.

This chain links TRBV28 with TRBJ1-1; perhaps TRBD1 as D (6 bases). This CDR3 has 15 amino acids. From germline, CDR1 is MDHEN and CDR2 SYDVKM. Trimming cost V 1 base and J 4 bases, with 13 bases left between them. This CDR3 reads CASSLFFPTGTEAFF. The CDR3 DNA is TGTGCCAGCAGTTTATTTTTTCCGACAGGCACTGAAGCTTTCTTT.

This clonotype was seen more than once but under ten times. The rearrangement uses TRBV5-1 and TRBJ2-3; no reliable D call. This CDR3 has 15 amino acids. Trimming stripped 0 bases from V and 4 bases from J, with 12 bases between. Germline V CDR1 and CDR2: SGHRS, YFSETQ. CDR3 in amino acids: CASSLARKQADTQYF. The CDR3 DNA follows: TGCGCCAGCAGCTTGGCCAGGAAGCAGGCAGATACGCAGTATTTT.

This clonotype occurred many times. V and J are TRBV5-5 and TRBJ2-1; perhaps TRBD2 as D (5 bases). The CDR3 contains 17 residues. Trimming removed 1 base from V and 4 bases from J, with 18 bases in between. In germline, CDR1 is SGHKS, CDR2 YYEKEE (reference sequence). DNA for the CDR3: TGTGCCAGCAGCTTGCGCCCGGGCCCGAGGGTTTACAATGAGCAGTTCTTC. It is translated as CASSLRPGPRVYNEQFF.

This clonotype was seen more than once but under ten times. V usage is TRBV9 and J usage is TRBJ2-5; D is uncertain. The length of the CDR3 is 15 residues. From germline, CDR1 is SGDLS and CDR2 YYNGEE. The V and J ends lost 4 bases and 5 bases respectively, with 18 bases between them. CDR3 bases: TGTGCCAGCAGCCCCCCTCCACCAATGGGGGAGACCCAGTACTTC. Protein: CASSPPPPMGETQYF.

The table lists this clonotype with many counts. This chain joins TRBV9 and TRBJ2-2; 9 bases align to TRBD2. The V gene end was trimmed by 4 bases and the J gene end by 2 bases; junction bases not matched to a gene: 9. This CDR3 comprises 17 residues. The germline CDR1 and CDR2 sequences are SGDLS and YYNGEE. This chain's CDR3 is CASSPSPTSGNTGELFF. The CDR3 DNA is TGTGCCAGCAGCCCCTCCCCGACTAGCGGAAACACCGGGGAGCTGTTTTTT.

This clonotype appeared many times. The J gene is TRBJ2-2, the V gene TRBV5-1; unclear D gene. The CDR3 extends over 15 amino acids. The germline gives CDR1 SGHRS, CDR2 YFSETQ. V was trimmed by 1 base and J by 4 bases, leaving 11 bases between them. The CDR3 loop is CASSLTASGTGELFF. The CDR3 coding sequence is TGCGCCAGCAGCTTGACGGCTTCGGGCACCGGGGAGCTGTTTTTT.